The 9 T cell receptor beta chains below all came from one sample that was sequenced in a study of CD8+CD57+ T cells in acquired aplastic anemia. TCR beta VDJ and CDR3 profiling used genomic DNA as template. Each CDR3 protein gets one entry after TCRdb re-called the reads with MiXCR. The data contain 200,000 or so distinct CDR3 sequences, roughly 64% of them singletons. Sequencing was done on a sample of sorted CD4+, CD8+, or CD8+CD57+ T cells (not recorded which) from PBMCs. The receptors here all came from a human donor with severe aplastic anemia or a healthy control (not recorded which).

V and J are TRBV15 and TRBJ1-6; perhaps TRBD1 as D (5 bases). From germline, CDR1 is LNHNV and CDR2 YYDKDF (reference sequence). The CDR3 is 15 amino acids. V was pared by 5 bases and J by 8 bases, with 16 bases between. The CDR3 DNA is TGTGCCACCAGCGTGCGGGACGATAGTTATTCACCCCTCCACTTT. It codes for CATSVRDDSYSPLHF.

The chain recombines TRBV7-8 with TRBJ2-7, with TRBD1 matching 7 bases. The CDR3 has 15 amino acids. Germline lookup yields CDR1 SGHVS and CDR2 FQNEAQ. The J segment lost 3 bases and the V segment lost 5 bases, leaving 10 bases of the junction unmatched. CDR3 residues: CASSARTGQIYEQYF. The DNA of the CDR3 is TGTGCCAGCAGCGCCCGGACAGGCCAGATCTACGAGCAGTACTTC.

The rearrangement links TRBV20-1 to TRBJ2-1, with a tentative D call TRBD2 (7 bases). Per the germline V gene, CDR1 is DFQATT and CDR2 is SNEGSKA (reference sequence). V was trimmed by 8 bases and J by 5 bases, leaving 13 bases between them. The CDR3 runs 12 residues. CDR3 nucleotide sequence: TGCAGTTGGGCGGGGGCAGACAATGAGCAGTTCTTC. Translating gives CSWAGADNEQFF.

The gene calls are TRBV12-3 or TRBV12-4 and TRBJ2-5; no reliable D call. This CDR3 is 13 amino acids long. Trimming left V 2 bases short and J 1 base short, with 5 bases between. CDR3 amino acids: CASSLRSQETQYF. CDR3 nucleotides: TGTGCCAGCAGTTTAAGAAGCCAAGAGACCCAGTACTTC.

A word on this clonotype: Being one base from a much bigger clone, this may be a read error. The V call is TRBV7-9, the J call TRBJ2-2; 8 bases are shared with TRBD1. The CDR3 runs to 14 residues. From germline, CDR1 is SEHNR and CDR2 FQNEAQ (reference sequence). CDR3 loop: CASSQEDRAGGLFF. In DNA, the CDR3 is TGTGCCAGCAGCCAAGAGGACAGGGCCGGGGGGCTGTTTTTT.

Points on this clonotype: The junction and the germline gene differ at one end; a read error may be behind it. Here the CDR3 reads CASSLASSGGQETRYF. DNA for the CDR3: TGTGCCAGCAGCTTAGCGTCTAGCGGGGGGCAAGAGACCCGGTACTTC. V is TRBV7-9 and J is TRBJ2-5, with 11 bases identical to TRBD2. This CDR3 contains 16 residues. The germline CDR1 and CDR2 sequences are SEHNR and FQNEAQ (reference sequence).

This clonotype appeared many times. The chain uses TRBV15 and TRBJ2-1; 14 bases line up with TRBD2. The CDR3 is 21 residues long. The junction had 10 bases not matched to a gene; V was cut back by 0 bases and J by 0 bases. The germline CDR1 and CDR2 sequences are LNHNV and YYDKDF (reference sequence). The CDR3 here is CATSRELGLAGAESSYNEQFF. In nucleotides, the CDR3 is TGTGCCACCAGCAGAGAACTGGGACTAGCGGGGGCCGAGAGCTCCTACAATGAGCAGTTCTTC.

In nucleotides, the CDR3 is TGTGCCAGCAGCTTGGTGGGGACAGGGAGGGAGACCCAGTACTTC. It specifies CASSLVGTGRETQYF. The V call is TRBV9, the J call TRBJ2-5, with TRBD1 matching over 9 bases. The CDR3 is 15 amino acids. Germline V gives CDR1 SGDLS, CDR2 YYNGEE. J was trimmed by 5 bases and V by 4 bases; bases with no gene match: 9.

V is TRBV6-1 and J is TRBJ2-2, with D tentatively TRBD1 (5 bases). The germline V gene has CDR1 MNHNS and CDR2 SASEGT. The V end was cut by 3 bases, the J end by 6 bases, with 14 bases between. The CDR3 spans 15 residues. CDR3 region: CASSDLAGYPGELFF. In DNA form, the CDR3 reads TGTGCCAGCAGTGACTTGGCAGGGTATCCCGGGGAGCTGTTTTTT.